The clone carrying this TCR beta chain occurred a few times. The data originate from a study of Ad26.COV2.S vaccination and SARS-CoV-2 variants. Produced via immunoSEQ multiplex PCR; TCRdb's table is partial and in-frame only. The table shows fewer than 800,000 clones, with about 90% occurring only once. Indicated treatment: over 15 received Ad26.COV2.S at low or high dose, single or two shots; five or six received placebo; per-sample allocation not given. Repertoires come from day 63 after the first vaccine or placebo injection. CDR3 length: 13 residues. Between the trimmed V and J ends, which lost 4 bases and 2 bases, there was a span of 10 bases. Germline CDR1 is SGHDT and CDR2 is YYEEEE.

The clonotype comes from a person between 18 and 59 years old who received the Ad26.COV2.S COVID-19 vaccine or a placebo. This specimen consisted of peripheral blood, obtained in a trial of Ad26.COV2.S vaccine versus placebo. The rearrangement links TRBV5-6 to TRBJ2-7; a weak D match, TRBD2 (5 bases). The CDR3 nucleotides read TGTGCCAGCAGCGGAGCGGTTACCTACGAGCAGTACTTC. Translating it yields CASSGAVTYEQYF.